Presented here are 7 T cell receptor beta chains from one specimen sequenced in a study of metastatic and nonmetastatic thyroid tumors. TCRdb ran MiXCR on the PCR reads. The table shows 15,000 to 20,000 clones, with 34% occurring only once. Patients were all untreated before their thyroid surgery. Input material: tumor tissue. Receptor source: a female donor with papillary thyroid cancer or a benign thyroid nodule (not recorded which). Some clones in this sample may be carry-over from other donors' samples.

The V gene is TRBV7-2, the J gene TRBJ2-1, with D possibly being TRBD2 (5 bases). This CDR3 region has 13 residues. Trimming removed 4 bases at V and 9 bases at J, with 13 bases between. Per germline, CDR1 SGHTA and CDR2 FQGNSA. The CDR3 spells CASSSVGNGEQFF. CDR3 DNA sequence: TGTGCCAGCAGCTCCGTCGGGAACGGTGAGCAGTTCTTC.

The chain links TRBV27 to TRBJ2-2, with a possible D match to TRBD1 (6 bases). Germline V gene lookup returns CDR1 MNHEY and CDR2 SMNVEV (reference sequence). The CDR3 is 15 residues long. Trimming pared 5 bases from V and 1 base from J, leaving 11 bases between. The CDR3 spells CASSPLGQNTGELFF. The CDR3, as DNA: TGTGCCAGCAGTCCGTTGGGACAGAACACCGGGGAGCTGTTTTTT.

The CDR3 DNA reads as TGTGCCAGCAGGATCCTAGGACAGGGATACGAGCAGTACTTC. Translation: CASRILGQGYEQYF. This chain links TRBV7-2 with TRBJ2-7; 8 bases match TRBD1. Germline V gene lookup returns CDR1 SGHTA and CDR2 FQGNSA. The CDR3 totals 14 residues. The junction had 8 bases not matched to a gene; V was cut back by 6 bases and J by 4 bases.

The genes are TRBV7-2 and TRBJ2-2, with D tentatively TRBD1 (6 bases). V dropped 4 bases and J dropped 7 bases, with 16 bases sitting between them. CDR3 length: 15 residues. The germline gives CDR1 SGHTA, CDR2 FQGNSA. In DNA form, the CDR3 reads TGTGCCAGCAGCTGGAGGCAGGGGAAGGGCGGGGAGCTGTTTTTT. As protein: CASSWRQGKGGELFF.

This clone was found a few times. The chain has TRBV6-2 or TRBV6-3 and TRBJ2-7, with D unresolved. The germline gives CDR1 MNHEY, CDR2 SVGEGT. This CDR3 is built from 13 residues. V lost 0 bases, J lost 3 bases, and 6 bases lay in between. CDR3: CASSYSVNYEQYF. CDR3 coding DNA: TGTGCCAGCAGTTACTCTGTGAACTACGAGCAGTACTTC.

In regard to this clone: Just one base apart from a much larger clone, this may be a read error. Other DNA sequences from this sample encode an identical CDR3 as well. This sequence joins TRBV6-1 and TRBJ1-1; D unclear. This CDR3 has 15 amino acids. V was trimmed by 4 bases and J by 7 bases, leaving 19 bases between them. Germline CDR1 is MNHNS and CDR2 is SASEGT. Here the CDR3 DNA reads TGTGCCAGCAGTGGGCTTCAGCCACTATCGGGTGAAGCTTTCTTT. Protein: CASSGLQPLSGEAFF.

The chain recombines TRBV11-3 with TRBJ2-1; D is unresolved. With 0 bases removed from V and 5 bases from J, the gap between germline ends came to 5 bases. In germline, CDR1 is SGHNT, CDR2 YENEEA. The CDR3 is made up of 13 amino acids. The CDR3 protein is CASSLDSHNEQFF. For the CDR3, the DNA is TGTGCCAGCAGCTTAGACTCGCACAATGAGCAGTTCTTC. Using reference TRBV11-3 and TRBJ2-1 for the parts outside the CDR3, the full variable domain is EAGVVQSPRYKIIEKKQPVAFWCNPISGHNTLYWYLQNLGQGPELLIRYENEEAVDDSQLPKDRFSAERLKGVDSTLKIQPAELGDSAVYLCASSLDSHNEQFFGPGTRLTVL.